A selection of T cell receptor beta chains follows, all from one sample in a study of blood T cells in healthy people across ages. TCRdb re-called the 5' RACE reads with MiXCR, one entry per CDR3 protein. The table lists over 700,000 distinct CDR3 sequences, 40% to 65% of them singletons. Sequencing was carried out using blood. The receptors were sampled from a man of 80 years or more in good health. Each CDR3 is given with its conserved first and last residue. A D gene is named only where the DNA matches it firmly. Clone sizes are given selectively: once, few, many, or a class where the clone is expanded.

clone_size: -; v_call: TRBV5-1; j_call: TRBJ2-7; d_call: TRBD2; cdr3_nt: TGCGCCAGCAGCAACCGACTAGCTGGCTACAATGAGCAGTACTTC; cdr3_aa: CASSNRLAGYNEQYF
clone_size: -; v_call: TRBV7-2; j_call: TRBJ2-3; d_call: TRBD2; cdr3_nt: TGTGCCAGCAGCTTGGGGACTAGCGGGAGTATTGTAGATACGCAGTATTTT; cdr3_aa: CASSLGTSGSIVDTQYF
clone_size: -; v_call: TRBV6-4; j_call: TRBJ1-5; d_call: TRBD1; cdr3_nt: TGTGCCAGCAGTGACTTCCCAGGGGGAAATCAGCCCCAGCATTTT; cdr3_aa: CASSDFPGGNQPQHF
clone_size: -; v_call: TRBV11-3; j_call: TRBJ2-1; d_call: -; cdr3_nt: TGTGCCAGCAGCGCCTGGGACCATCCATTCCATTCCCAGCAGTTCTTC; cdr3_aa: CASSAWDHPFHSQQFF
clone_size: -; v_call: TRBV5-1; j_call: TRBJ2-3; d_call: TRBD2; cdr3_nt: TGCGCCAGCAGCTTGGGACGGGAGGTAGATACGCAGTATTTT; cdr3_aa: CASSLGREVDTQYF
clone_size: -; v_call: TRBV24-1; j_call: TRBJ2-1; d_call: TRBD2; cdr3_nt: TGTGCCACCAGTGAGCCCGGGACTAGCCTCAGCAATGAGCAGTTCTTC; cdr3_aa: CATSEPGTSLSNEQFF
clone_size: -; v_call: TRBV6-5; j_call: TRBJ2-7; d_call: TRBD1; cdr3_nt: TGTGCCAGCAGTGATAAAGGGACAGGGCCCTACGAGCAGTACTTC; cdr3_aa: CASSDKGTGPYEQYF
clone_size: -; v_call: TRBV5-1; j_call: TRBJ2-1; d_call: TRBD2; cdr3_nt: TGCGCCAGCAGCGGGGGACTAGCGGGCGCTATTGAGCAGTTCTTC; cdr3_aa: CASSGGLAGAIEQFF
clone_size: many; v_call: TRBV29-1; j_call: TRBJ2-7; d_call: -; cdr3_nt: TGCAGCGTCACGTTCCTGACGGGAGAGCAGTACTTC; cdr3_aa: CSVTFLTGEQYF
clone_size: -; v_call: TRBV12-3/TRBV12-4; j_call: TRBJ2-3; d_call: -; cdr3_nt: TGTGCCAGCAGTTATCCCCCCACAGATACGCAGTATTTT; cdr3_aa: CASSYPPTDTQYF
clone_size: many; v_call: TRBV20-1; j_call: TRBJ2-7; d_call: TRBD1; cdr3_nt: TGCAGTGCTAGAGATCTGCGACAGGGGGTGTACGAGCAGTACTTC; cdr3_aa: CSARDLRQGVYEQYF
clone_size: few; v_call: TRBV29-1; j_call: TRBJ2-5; d_call: TRBD2; cdr3_nt: TGCAGCCCCTTCCTCTGGCTAGCGGGATTTACAGAGACCCAGTACTTC; cdr3_aa: CSPFLWLAGFTETQYF
clone_size: few; v_call: TRBV5-1; j_call: TRBJ2-3; d_call: TRBD2; cdr3_nt: TGCGCCAGCAGCCCACTAGCGGGAGCCGATACGCAGTATTTT; cdr3_aa: CASSPLAGADTQYF
clone_size: -; v_call: TRBV9; j_call: TRBJ2-1; d_call: -; cdr3_nt: TGTGCCAGCAGCGTAGGGATGGAGGGCCAAAGGGGGGGACCGTTCTTC; cdr3_aa: CASSVGMEGQRGGPFF
clone_size: -; v_call: TRBV6-1; j_call: TRBJ2-7; d_call: -; cdr3_nt: TGTGCCAGCGGAAGGGCCAACGAGCAGTACTTC; cdr3_aa: CASGRANEQYF
clone_size: -; v_call: TRBV28; j_call: TRBJ2-1; d_call: TRBD2; cdr3_nt: TGTGCCAGCAGGCGCGGGGGGCTAGCGGGGCCCAATGAGCAGTTCTTC; cdr3_aa: CASRRGGLAGPNEQFF
clone_size: -; v_call: TRBV6-2/TRBV6-3; j_call: TRBJ2-7; d_call: -; cdr3_nt: TGTGCCAGCAGGAAAACGAAAGGGGGTCCCTACGAGCAGTACTTC; cdr3_aa: CASRKTKGGPYEQYF
clone_size: few; v_call: TRBV12-3/TRBV12-4; j_call: TRBJ2-7; d_call: TRBD1; cdr3_nt: TGTGCCAGCAGTCCGGACAGGGTTGAATGGTACGAGCAGTACTTC; cdr3_aa: CASSPDRVEWYEQYF
clone_size: few; v_call: TRBV7-9; j_call: TRBJ2-7; d_call: -; cdr3_nt: TGTGCCAGCAGCTTAGTCCAGGGAAAAGGGAAGCAGTACTTC; cdr3_aa: CASSLVQGKGKQYF
clone_size: once; v_call: TRBV12-3/TRBV12-4; j_call: TRBJ2-1; d_call: TRBD2; cdr3_nt: TGTGCCAGCAGTTTAAATTTAGGACTAGAGGGGAGCTCAGATGAGCAGTTCTTC; cdr3_aa: CASSLNLGLEGSSDEQFF
clone_size: -; v_call: TRBV9; j_call: TRBJ2-3; d_call: TRBD2; cdr3_nt: TGTGCCAGCGGCTCACCCCTGGGGGGGGACCGGAACACAGATACGCAGTATTTT; cdr3_aa: CASGSPLGGDRNTDTQYF
clone_size: once; v_call: TRBV3-1; j_call: TRBJ2-4; d_call: TRBD2; cdr3_nt: TGTGCCTGCAGCCCCGGCGGGACTAGCGGGAGGAGAAACATTCAGTACTTC; cdr3_aa: CACSPGGTSGRRNIQYF
clone_size: -; v_call: TRBV7-6; j_call: TRBJ2-7; d_call: -; cdr3_nt: TGTGCCAGCAGCTTAACAAGTACTAGCTCTAGTACCTACGAGCAGTACTTC; cdr3_aa: CASSLTSTSSSTYEQYF
clone_size: -; v_call: TRBV7-9; j_call: TRBJ2-7; d_call: TRBD2; cdr3_nt: TGTGCCAGCAGCTTAGATGGGACTAAGATTCCTGGCGAGCAGTACTTC; cdr3_aa: CASSLDGTKIPGEQYF
clone_size: -; v_call: TRBV7-9; j_call: TRBJ2-1; d_call: -; cdr3_nt: TGTGCCAGCAGCTTCAGGGACTCAAGAAACAATGAGCAGTTCTTC; cdr3_aa: CASSFRDSRNNEQFF
clone_size: -; v_call: TRBV24-1; j_call: TRBJ2-3; d_call: TRBD2; cdr3_nt: TGTGCCACCAGTGATCCACTACTAGCGGGAGTTGCAGATACGCAGTATTTT; cdr3_aa: CATSDPLLAGVADTQYF
clone_size: -; v_call: TRBV20-1; j_call: TRBJ2-7; d_call: -; cdr3_nt: TGCAGTGCTTCCTACAATGAGCAGTACTTC; cdr3_aa: CSASYNEQYF
clone_size: -; v_call: TRBV3-1; j_call: TRBJ2-6; d_call: -; cdr3_nt: TGTGCCAGCAGCCAAGAGGGGGTGCACTCTGGGGCCAACGTCCTGACTTTC; cdr3_aa: CASSQEGVHSGANVLTF
clone_size: -; v_call: TRBV12-3/TRBV12-4; j_call: TRBJ2-7; d_call: -; cdr3_nt: TGTGCCAGCAGTCCACACCAACGGACTTGCGGTCCTGCCTACGAGCAGTACTTC; cdr3_aa: CASSPHQRTCGPAYEQYF
clone_size: -; v_call: TRBV28; j_call: TRBJ1-1; d_call: -; cdr3_nt: TGTGCCAGCAGTTCACCGGGGGACACTGAAGCTTTCTTT; cdr3_aa: CASSSPGDTEAFF
clone_size: -; v_call: TRBV28; j_call: TRBJ2-5; d_call: -; cdr3_nt: TGTGCCAGCAGCAGACCATGGGAGACCCAGTACTTC; cdr3_aa: CASSRPWETQYF
clone_size: few; v_call: TRBV14; j_call: TRBJ1-4; d_call: TRBD1; cdr3_nt: TGTGCCAGCAGCCCGGGACAGCCCGACTATACTAATGAAAAACTGTTTTTT; cdr3_aa: CASSPGQPDYTNEKLFF
clone_size: few; v_call: TRBV15; j_call: TRBJ2-5; d_call: -; cdr3_nt: TGTGCCACCAGCAGAGACCCCGAGGAGACCCAGTACTTC; cdr3_aa: CATSRDPEETQYF
clone_size: -; v_call: TRBV29-1; j_call: TRBJ2-1; d_call: -; cdr3_nt: TGCAGCGTTGCCCTATTAGCGGACTACAATGAGCAGTTCTTC; cdr3_aa: CSVALLADYNEQFF
clone_size: -; v_call: TRBV29-1; j_call: TRBJ2-1; d_call: TRBD2; cdr3_nt: TGCAGCGTTTGGGTCGGGGGGGCCGGCAATGAGCAGTTCTTC; cdr3_aa: CSVWVGGAGNEQFF
clone_size: -; v_call: TRBV20-1; j_call: TRBJ1-3; d_call: -; cdr3_nt: TGCAGTGCTAGGCGGGACGGCCCGAGCTCTGGAAACACCATATATTTT; cdr3_aa: CSARRDGPSSGNTIYF
clone_size: -; v_call: TRBV5-1; j_call: TRBJ2-1; d_call: TRBD2; cdr3_nt: TGCGCCAGCAGCTATGGCGGGAGCGGGCTAGGCCATGAGCAGTTCTTC; cdr3_aa: CASSYGGSGLGHEQFF
clone_size: -; v_call: TRBV12-3/TRBV12-4; j_call: TRBJ2-1; d_call: -; cdr3_nt: TGTGCCAGCAGTTTAACTAGCCGTGAGCAGTTCTTC; cdr3_aa: CASSLTSREQFF
clone_size: -; v_call: TRBV15; j_call: TRBJ2-3; d_call: TRBD2; cdr3_nt: TGTGCCACCAGCGCCGGGACTAGCGGGACAAAGCACAGATACGCGTATTTT; cdr3_aa: CATSAGTSGTKHRYAYF
clone_size: -; v_call: TRBV3-1; j_call: TRBJ2-7; d_call: TRBD2; cdr3_nt: TGTGCCAGCAGCCAGTGGGCGGGGGACGAGCAGTACTTC; cdr3_aa: CASSQWAGDEQYF